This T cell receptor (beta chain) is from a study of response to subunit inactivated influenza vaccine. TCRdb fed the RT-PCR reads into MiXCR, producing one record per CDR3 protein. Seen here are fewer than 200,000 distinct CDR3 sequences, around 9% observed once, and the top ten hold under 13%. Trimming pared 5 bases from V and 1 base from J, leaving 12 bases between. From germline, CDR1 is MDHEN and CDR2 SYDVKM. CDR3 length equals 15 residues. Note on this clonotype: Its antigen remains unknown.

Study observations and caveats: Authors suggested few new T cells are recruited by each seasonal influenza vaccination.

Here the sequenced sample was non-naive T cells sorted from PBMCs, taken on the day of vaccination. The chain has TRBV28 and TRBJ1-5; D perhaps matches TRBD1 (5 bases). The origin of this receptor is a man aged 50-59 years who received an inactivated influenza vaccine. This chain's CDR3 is CASSLQGISNQPQHF. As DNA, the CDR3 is TGTGCCAGCAGTCTCCAGGGTATAAGCAATCAGCCCCAGCATTTT.